A selection of T cell receptor beta chains follows, all from one sample in a study of T-cell reconstitution after alpha-beta-depleted transplantation in children. Via MiXCR, TCRdb re-called the PCR reads, giving one row per CDR3 protein. The sample consists of 44,000 or so distinct CDR3 sequences, approximately 8.7% of them appearing once. Sequencing used PBMCs, mostly from graft donor cells, obtained 60 days after TCRalphabeta/CD19-depleted stem cell transplant. Receptor source: a male patient under 10 years old who had a stem cell transplant for chronic granulomatous disease, so the T cells may come from the graft donor. Each CDR3 is given with its conserved first and last residue.

j_gene	v_gene	CDR3aa
TRBJ2-7	TRBV7-8	CASSPSPWTSGSYEQYF
TRBJ2-1	TRBV19	CASSISLGERVDEQFF
TRBJ2-3	TRBV10-1	CASSAIYTDTQYF
TRBJ2-3	TRBV18	CASSRRTSGDGDTQYF
TRBJ2-7	TRBV2	CASAVRGHTYEQYF
TRBJ2-1	TRBV27	CASSLDRGVREGLSYEQFF
TRBJ2-7	TRBV10-2	CASTDLSTPPYEQYF
TRBJ2-1	TRBV20-1	CSANRDGRTYNEQFF
TRBJ2-4	TRBV5-1	CARVPHGKPAKNIQYF
TRBJ1-2	TRBV5-1	CASRLGGNYGYTF
TRBJ2-4	TRBV19	CASLWGTLAKNIQYF
TRBJ2-1	TRBV20-1	CSARVAGPYNEQFF
TRBJ2-5	TRBV5-1	CASSGGGQETQYF
TRBJ1-2	TRBV4-2	CASSQVSAENYGYTF
TRBJ2-1	TRBV29-1	CSVHSGVWNEQFF
TRBJ2-5	TRBV25-1	CASSEISGRFQETQYF
TRBJ2-3	TRBV12-3/TRBV12-4	CASSLKDTQYF
TRBJ2-7	TRBV11-2	CASTGGAGTGKYEQYF
TRBJ2-7	TRBV12-3/TRBV12-4	CASSLLSGGSRAEQYF
TRBJ2-1	TRBV6-2/TRBV6-3	CASSYPQTSPLSKDYYNEQFF
TRBJ1-2	TRBV20-1	CSASGAEDYGYTF
TRBJ2-1	TRBV28	CASRAPRLGYEQFF
TRBJ1-2	TRBV7-2	CASSYPGQRGYTF
TRBJ2-1	TRBV6-2/TRBV6-3	CASTPSASGLYNEQFF
TRBJ1-2	TRBV5-1	CASSPDMNYGYTF
TRBJ2-1	TRBV10-2	CASSATTNEQFF
TRBJ2-5	TRBV10-3	CAIRTGSGETQYF
TRBJ1-1	TRBV12-3/TRBV12-4	CASSLTRLNTEAFF
TRBJ2-3	TRBV6-4	CASSGMAGERDTQYF
TRBJ2-7	TRBV28	CASRSRRGGRGEQYF
TRBJ2-7	TRBV5-1	CASSLGTGSSSRQYF
TRBJ2-5	TRBV5-1	CASTPGQGRETQYF
TRBJ2-5	TRBV5-1	CASSLKVEQTQYF
TRBJ2-1	TRBV6-5	CASSYGVAGVGMEQFF
TRBJ1-6	TRBV5-1	CASKGGPGTGYNSPLHF
TRBJ2-1	TRBV12-3/TRBV12-4	CASSFSGAYNEQFF
TRBJ2-5	TRBV5-1	CASSNTGEETQYF
TRBJ1-1	TRBV5-4	CASIHRDGGEAFF
TRBJ2-1	TRBV12-3/TRBV12-4	CASSFSGTGSNEQFF
TRBJ2-2	TRBV9	CASSAEGLPLNPGELFF
TRBJ2-5	TRBV5-1	CASSLTQGGGQETQYF
TRBJ2-7	TRBV20-1	CSATRMDRGGSYEQYF
TRBJ2-1	TRBV20-1	CSARGALAGGNEQFF
TRBJ1-2	TRBV29-1	CSAAGGVYGYTF
TRBJ2-3	TRBV7-3	CASSLGLIGSTDTQYF
TRBJ2-5	TRBV5-6	CASSLGGTEETQYF
TRBJ1-2	TRBV29-1	CSDLSFTNYGYTF
TRBJ2-7	TRBV12-3/TRBV12-4	CASSLRGYEQYF
TRBJ1-5	TRBV5-1	CASSLAGQGNQPQHF
TRBJ2-7	TRBV5-1	CASSLSSSHEQYF
TRBJ2-1	TRBV20-1	CSAPKWREGPGF
TRBJ1-1	TRBV25-1	CASSETGVQEAFF
TRBJ2-1	TRBV2	CASESGSYNEQFF
TRBJ2-1	TRBV4-3	CASSQEPSGSYNEQFF
TRBJ2-2	TRBV21-1	CASSKLSCHTGELFF